In its sample, the clone carrying this T cell receptor (beta chain) was seen a few times. The CDR3 spans 19 residues. Germline lookup yields CDR1 SGHVS and CDR2 FNYEAQ. Germline trimming cut 3 bases from V and 0 bases from J; bases unmatched to any gene: 14. The authors ran a second PCR of roughly 7 to 11 cycles using a sample-barcoded 5' primer and a J-beta primer mix. In TCRdb, the 5' RACE reads were re-called with MiXCR into one record per CDR3 protein. Of 1.5 million to 2 million distinct CDR3 sequences in the sample, around half are singletons; the top ten hold less than 2.5%. The data belong to a study of blood T cells in healthy people across ages.

This TCR derives from a woman in her 40s in good health. The J gene is TRBJ2-7, the V gene TRBV7-6, with 10 bases aligning to TRBD1. The source material was blood. This CDR3 is CASSFPPGQGILSSYEQYF. The CDR3 DNA reads TGTGCCAGCAGCTTCCCGCCGGGACAGGGGATCCTAAGCTCCTACGAGCAGTACTTC.